The clone carrying this TCR beta chain was detected ten times or more. Its antigen remains unknown. The CDR3 spans 14 residues. V was trimmed by 5 bases and J by 0 bases, leaving 11 bases between them. CDR1 is MDHEN and CDR2 is SYDVKM in the germline V gene. TCRdb used MiXCR to reprocess the reads, holding one entry per CDR3 protein. The sample lists around 440,000 distinct CDR3 sequences, approximately 11% occurring once. This record belongs to a study of T cell repertoires in cytomegalovirus infection. Overall study results and limits: In two of eight donors, the top clonotype was HLA-C-restricted CMV-specific.

This clonotype was sampled from a human donor in good health (CMV status not recorded). Some clones in this sample may be carry-over from other donors' samples. The sample comprised PBMCs. V and J are TRBV28 and TRBJ2-7, with D perhaps matching TRBD1 (6 bases). The chain's CDR3 is CASSRTVSSYEQYF. CDR3 DNA sequence: TGTGCCAGCAGTCGGACAGTGAGCTCCTACGAGCAGTACTTC. The whole variable domain, filled in from reference TRBV28 and TRBJ2-7, reads DVKVTQSSRYLVKRTGEKVFLECVQDMDHENMFWYRQDPGLGLRLIYFSYDVKMKEKGDIPEGYSVSREKKERFSLILESASTNQTSMYLCASSRTVSSYEQYFGPGTRLTVT.